These T cell receptor beta chains were read from a single sample in a study of blood T cells in healthy people across ages. TCRdb analysed the 5' RACE reads with MiXCR anew, one entry per CDR3 protein. The sample includes about 1.6 million distinct CDR3 sequences, 30% to 35% seen only once; the top ten take about 11%. The sequencing input was blood. These receptor sequences come from a woman in her twenties or thirties in good health. CDR3s include the opening cysteine and the closing phenylalanine or tryptophan. A D gene is named only where the DNA matches it firmly. Expanded clones get a size class; other rows say once, few or many, or leave the size out.

abundance	v_gene	j_gene	d_gene	CDR3aa	CDR3nt
once	TRBV12-5	TRBJ2-1	.	CASGLASEDEQFF	TGTGCTAGTGGTTTGGCTAGCGAGGATGAGCAGTTCTTC
.	TRBV7-3	TRBJ2-2	TRBD2	CASSSTSGSGELFF	TGTGCCAGCAGCTCGACTAGCGGGTCCGGGGAGCTGTTTTTT
few	TRBV4-2	TRBJ2-3	.	CASSQQAGTDTQYF	TGTGCCAGCAGCCAACAAGCGGGCACAGATACGCAGTATTTT
.	TRBV28	TRBJ1-2	.	CASGLGGASPTYYGYTF	TGTGCCAGCGGGCTTGGGGGGGCGTCACCCACATACTATGGCTACACCTTC
.	TRBV5-1	TRBJ2-7	.	CASSLGTGAWDEQYF	TGCGCCAGCAGCTTGGGTACGGGAGCCTGGGACGAGCAGTACTTC
few	TRBV20-1	TRBJ1-1	.	CSASFGSVGTEAFF	TGCAGTGCGTCGTTCGGATCCGTGGGCACTGAAGCTTTCTTT
few	TRBV30	TRBJ2-7	.	CAWSVSGTEQYF	TGTGCCTGGAGTGTCTCGGGTACCGAGCAGTACTTC
few	TRBV27	TRBJ2-1	.	CASTPGAAYNEQFF	TGTGCCAGCACCCCTGGGGCAGCATACAATGAGCAGTTCTTC
many	TRBV7-9	TRBJ2-5	.	CASSLVASQETQYF	TGTGCCAGCAGCTTAGTGGCCAGCCAAGAGACCCAGTACTTC
few	TRBV3-1	TRBJ2-7	TRBD1	CASSHLIGQGAYEQYF	TGTGCCAGCAGCCATCTCATTGGACAGGGGGCCTACGAGCAGTACTTC
.	TRBV7-3	TRBJ2-7	.	CASSLQGGRGLYEQYF	TGTGCCAGCAGCCTCCAAGGGGGTCGGGGTCTATACGAGCAGTACTTC
.	TRBV6-1	TRBJ2-5	.	CASRDGNQETQYF	TGTGCCAGCAGGGACGGAAATCAAGAGACCCAGTACTTC
.	TRBV20-1	TRBJ2-7	TRBD2	CSAKTIGGFTSYEQYF	TGCAGTGCTAAAACCATCGGGGGGTTCACTTCCTACGAGCAGTACTTC
.	TRBV14	TRBJ2-7	.	CARSPSGSQQYF	TGTGCCCGCAGTCCATCCGGCAGCCAGCAGTACTTC
many	TRBV20-1	TRBJ2-7	.	CSASGGRVQYEQYF	TGCAGTGCTAGTGGGGGGCGCGTTCAGTACGAGCAGTACTTC
.	TRBV30	TRBJ1-2	.	CAWSRGTHIHGYTF	TGTGCCTGGAGTCGTGGGACACATATTCATGGCTACACCTTC
.	TRBV5-1	TRBJ2-7	.	CASRWGQERYFEQYF	TGCGCCAGCAGGTGGGGGCAGGAGAGATACTTCGAGCAGTACTTC
.	TRBV28	TRBJ2-3	TRBD1	CASRQGSSDTQYF	TGTGCCAGCAGACAGGGGTCATCCGATACGCAGTATTTT
.	TRBV20-1	TRBJ2-3	TRBD1	CSARRDRGSTDTQYF	TGCAGTGCTAGACGTGACAGGGGTTCCACAGATACGCAGTATTTT
.	TRBV2	TRBJ2-1	.	CASSVGGDHYNEQFF	TGTGCCAGCTCCGTCGGTGGGGACCATTACAATGAGCAGTTCTTC
few	TRBV12-3/TRBV12-4	TRBJ1-1	.	CASSWGAGVATEAFF	TGTGCCAGCAGTTGGGGGGCGGGGGTTGCGACTGAAGCTTTCTTT
.	TRBV2	TRBJ2-7	.	CASSDRWISYEQYF	TGTGCCAGCAGTGACAGGTGGATCTCCTACGAGCAGTACTTC
.	TRBV5-1	TRBJ2-4	.	CASRDSIQYF	TGCGCCAGCAGGGATTCCATTCAGTACTTC
.	TRBV29-1	TRBJ2-1	.	CSVEDLPGRGNEQFF	TGCAGCGTTGAAGATCTACCGGGAAGGGGGAATGAGCAGTTCTTC
.	TRBV20-1	TRBJ1-4	.	CSARDKGATNEKLFF	TGCAGTGCTAGAGATAAAGGGGCAACTAATGAAAAACTGTTTTTT
.	TRBV7-2	TRBJ2-3	.	CASGEGAEWDTDTQYF	TGTGCCAGCGGTGAGGGCGCTGAGTGGGACACAGATACGCAGTATTTT
few	TRBV7-8	TRBJ2-7	.	CASSLGRQNYEQYF	TGTGCCAGCAGCTTAGGCCGACAGAACTACGAGCAGTACTTC
few	TRBV15	TRBJ2-5	TRBD2	CATSRSDGGGETQYF	TGTGCCACCAGCAGGTCCGATGGGGGGGGAGAGACCCAGTACTTC
.	TRBV3-1	TRBJ2-1	.	CASSQGPLTGEQFF	TGTGCCAGCAGCCAAGGTCCCTTGACGGGGGAGCAGTTCTTC
.	TRBV6-5	TRBJ2-3	.	CASSYGTVSTDTQYF	TGTGCCAGCAGTTACGGGACGGTCAGCACAGATACGCAGTATTTT
.	TRBV6-2/TRBV6-3	TRBJ1-6	.	CASWAERGAPLHF	TGTGCCAGTTGGGCGGAACGGGGAGCACCCCTCCACTTT
few	TRBV29-1	TRBJ1-2	TRBD1	CSVTGGRYGYTF	TGCAGCGTGACAGGGGGCCGCTATGGCTACACCTTC
.	TRBV28	TRBJ2-1	TRBD2	CASSWASGRGEQFF	TGTGCCAGCAGTTGGGCTAGCGGGAGGGGCGAGCAGTTCTTC
.	TRBV5-1	TRBJ2-2	.	CASSLLDSNTGELFF	TGCGCCAGCAGCTTGCTCGACTCGAACACCGGGGAGCTGTTTTTT
.	TRBV4-1	TRBJ2-3	TRBD2	CASSLDTSGGARDTQYF	TGCGCCAGCAGCCTAGACACTAGCGGGGGGGCCAGGGATACGCAGTATTTT
.	TRBV7-2	TRBJ2-7	TRBD2	CASSVGTSGTRYEQYF	TGTGCCAGCAGCGTCGGGACTAGCGGGACTCGATACGAGCAGTACTTC
once	TRBV7-2	TRBJ1-6	.	CASSSKGGNSPLHF	TGTGCCAGCAGTTCCAAAGGAGGGAATTCACCCCTCCACTTT